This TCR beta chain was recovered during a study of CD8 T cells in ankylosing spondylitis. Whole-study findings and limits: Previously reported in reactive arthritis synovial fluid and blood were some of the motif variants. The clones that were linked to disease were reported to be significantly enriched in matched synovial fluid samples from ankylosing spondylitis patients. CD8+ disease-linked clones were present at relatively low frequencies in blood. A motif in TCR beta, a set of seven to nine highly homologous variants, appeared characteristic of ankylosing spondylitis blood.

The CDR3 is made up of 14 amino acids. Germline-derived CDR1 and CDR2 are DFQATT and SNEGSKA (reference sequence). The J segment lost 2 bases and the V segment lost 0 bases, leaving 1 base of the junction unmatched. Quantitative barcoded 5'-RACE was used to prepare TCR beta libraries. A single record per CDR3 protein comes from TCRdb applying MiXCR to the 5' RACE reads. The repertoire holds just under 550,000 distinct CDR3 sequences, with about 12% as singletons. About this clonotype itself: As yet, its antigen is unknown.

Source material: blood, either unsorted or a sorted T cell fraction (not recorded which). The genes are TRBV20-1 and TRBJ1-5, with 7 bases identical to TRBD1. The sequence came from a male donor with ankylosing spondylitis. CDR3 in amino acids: CSARDDRGNQPQHF. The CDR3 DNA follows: TGCAGTGCTAGAGATGACAGGGGCAATCAGCCCCAGCATTTT.